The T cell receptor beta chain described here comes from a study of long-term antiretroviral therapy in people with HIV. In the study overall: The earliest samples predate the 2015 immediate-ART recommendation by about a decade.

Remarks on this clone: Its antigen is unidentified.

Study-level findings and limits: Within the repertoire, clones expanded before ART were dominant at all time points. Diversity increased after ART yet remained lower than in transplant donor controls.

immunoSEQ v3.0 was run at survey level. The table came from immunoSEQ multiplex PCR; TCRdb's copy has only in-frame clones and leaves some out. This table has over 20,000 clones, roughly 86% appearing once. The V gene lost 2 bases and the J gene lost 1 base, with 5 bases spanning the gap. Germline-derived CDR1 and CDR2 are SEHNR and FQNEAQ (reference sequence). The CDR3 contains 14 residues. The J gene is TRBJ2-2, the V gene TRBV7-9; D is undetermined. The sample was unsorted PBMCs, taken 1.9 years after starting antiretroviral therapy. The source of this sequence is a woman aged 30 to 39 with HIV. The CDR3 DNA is TGTGCCAGCAGCTTACCCTGGAACACCGGGGAGCTGTTTTTT. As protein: CASSLPWNTGELFF.